These T cell receptor beta chains were read from a single sample in a study of shared clonotypes between healthy human individuals. The table came from immunoSEQ multiplex PCR; TCRdb's copy has only in-frame clones and leaves some out. The table includes 2 million to 2.5 million clones, approximately 94% detected once. The sample was naive CD8+ T cells from PBMCs. The source is a man younger than 30 in good health. Some clones in this sample may be carry-over from other donors' samples. Each CDR3 is given with its conserved first and last residue. D genes are given only for firm matches. Not all rows give a size; the values are once, few, many and, for expanded clones, a class.

DNA: TGTGCCAGCAGCCACCTAATGACGGTGAACACTGAAGCTTTCTTT
CDR3: CASSHLMTVNTEAFF
D: -
J: TRBJ1-1
V: TRBV7-9
size: few

DNA: TGTGCCAGCATGAGGGCCACCGGGGAGCTGTTTTTT
CDR3: CASMRATGELFF
D: -
J: TRBJ2-2
V: TRBV11-2
size: -

DNA: TGTGCCAGCAGCGGACTAGCGGGAGGATGGAATGAGCAGTTCTTC
CDR3: CASSGLAGGWNEQFF
D: TRBD2
J: TRBJ2-1
V: TRBV7-9
size: -

DNA: TGTGCCAGCAGTTTAATGGGACTAGCCTACTACAATGAGCAGTTCTTC
CDR3: CASSLMGLAYYNEQFF
D: TRBD2
J: TRBJ2-1
V: TRBV28
size: -

DNA: TGTGCCAGCAGCATTTATTCGGCAGGGAAAGGACAGCCCCAGCATTTT
CDR3: CASSIYSAGKGQPQHF
D: -
J: TRBJ1-5
V: TRBV27
size: -

DNA: TGCGCCAGCAGCCATGAGCGGACTGTCACAATGGCGCAGTTCTTC
CDR3: CASSHERTVTMAQFF
D: -
J: TRBJ2-1
V: TRBV4-1
size: -

DNA: TGCAGCTGGAAGGGTTGGGCGCTTGCCACAGATACGCAGTATTTT
CDR3: CSWKGWALATDTQYF
D: -
J: TRBJ2-3
V: TRBV29-1
size: -

DNA: TGTGCCAGCAGTTACATGGGGGGTCCGGGAGAGACCCAGTACTTC
CDR3: CASSYMGGPGETQYF
D: -
J: TRBJ2-5
V: TRBV6-5
size: -

DNA: TGTGCCAGCAGCTCCCCGGATAGCGGGACTCGCCCTAGCACAGATACGCAGTATTTT
CDR3: CASSSPDSGTRPSTDTQYF
D: TRBD2
J: TRBJ2-3
V: TRBV5-4
size: -

DNA: TGTGCCATCAGCGATTCCGGGGAGCTGTTTTTT
CDR3: CAISDSGELFF
D: -
J: TRBJ2-2
V: TRBV10-3
size: -

DNA: TGTGCCAGCAGCCAGGGGACTAATCAGCCCCAGCATTTT
CDR3: CASSQGTNQPQHF
D: -
J: TRBJ1-5
V: TRBV28
size: -

DNA: TGTGCCAGCTCCGCCGAGGGTAGCACAGATACGCAGTATTTT
CDR3: CASSAEGSTDTQYF
D: -
J: TRBJ2-3
V: TRBV9
size: -

DNA: TGTGCCAGCAGCTTGGATAGCGGAGGGGAGCTGTTTTTT
CDR3: CASSLDSGGELFF
D: -
J: TRBJ2-2
V: TRBV5-4
size: -

DNA: TGTGCCAGCGAGGGACAGGGGGAACCCTACAATGAGCAGTTCTTC
CDR3: CASEGQGEPYNEQFF
D: TRBD1
J: TRBJ2-1
V: TRBV2
size: -

DNA: TGCGCCAGCAGCCTCAGACAGGGGGACGGCTATGGCTACACCTTC
CDR3: CASSLRQGDGYGYTF
D: TRBD1
J: TRBJ1-2
V: TRBV4-1
size: once

DNA: TGCGCCAGCAGTCCCCGGGGCTCTTGGGGCGAGCAGTACTTC
CDR3: CASSPRGSWGEQYF
D: -
J: TRBJ2-7
V: TRBV4-3
size: -

DNA: TGTGCCAGCAGCTTAGCCGCGGGATATCTTGAGCAGTTCTTC
CDR3: CASSLAAGYLEQFF
D: -
J: TRBJ2-1
V: TRBV11-2
size: once

DNA: TGTGCCAGCAGCACAGTCTCCACGGGACTAGGCTACAATGAGCAGTTCTTC
CDR3: CASSTVSTGLGYNEQFF
D: TRBD2
J: TRBJ2-1
V: TRBV11-2
size: -

DNA: TGTGCCAGTAGTACGGGATATAGCACAGATACGCAGTATTTT
CDR3: CASSTGYSTDTQYF
D: -
J: TRBJ2-3
V: TRBV19
size: -

DNA: TGTGCCACCAGCACAGGCGGCTACGAGCAGTACTTC
CDR3: CATSTGGYEQYF
D: -
J: TRBJ2-7
V: TRBV15
size: -

DNA: TGTGCCAGCAGCGAGAGGTTAGGGGGGCAGCCCCAGCATTTT
CDR3: CASSERLGGQPQHF
D: -
J: TRBJ1-5
V: TRBV2
size: few

DNA: TGTGCCAGCAGCTACGTCATCTCCGGAGAGACCCAGTACTTC
CDR3: CASSYVISGETQYF
D: -
J: TRBJ2-5
V: TRBV6-5
size: -